This TCR beta chain was identified in a study of shared clonotypes between healthy human individuals. Overall study context: There were three CD4 naive, three CD4 memory, two CD8 naive and one CD8 memory plates per donor.

With regard to this clone: The antigen is unknown.

Profiling relied on immunoSEQ multiplex PCR, and the TCRdb table lists in-frame clones only, not all of them. The sample includes 550,000 to 600,000 clones, roughly 98% of them seen just once. Naive-designated CD8 cells lacked CD45RO, were positively enriched for CCR7, and omitted terminally differentiated effector memory CD45RA+ cells. The donors were adults (healthy and HIV-negative) with no recent acute infections or vaccinations. Donors were Caucasian adults residing in Nashville, Tennessee, USA. Whole-study findings and limits: Some clonotypes were shared by all four sorted-subset donors, while others were not shared. The non-shared ones had lower generation probabilities than the shared ones.

Sequencing input: naive CD8+ T cells sorted from blood. The clonotype was recovered from a man aged 25 to 40 in good health.

Written as DNA, the CDR3 is TGCGCCAGCAGTGAAGTTGGAGCCTACGAGCAGTACTTC. It is translated as CASSEVGAYEQYF. The gene calls are TRBV10-2 and TRBJ2-7; no definite D call. The germline V and J ends were trimmed by 3 bases and 2 bases, with 8 bases remaining between them. CDR1 is WSHSY and CDR2 is SAAADI in the germline V gene. There are 13 residues in the CDR3.